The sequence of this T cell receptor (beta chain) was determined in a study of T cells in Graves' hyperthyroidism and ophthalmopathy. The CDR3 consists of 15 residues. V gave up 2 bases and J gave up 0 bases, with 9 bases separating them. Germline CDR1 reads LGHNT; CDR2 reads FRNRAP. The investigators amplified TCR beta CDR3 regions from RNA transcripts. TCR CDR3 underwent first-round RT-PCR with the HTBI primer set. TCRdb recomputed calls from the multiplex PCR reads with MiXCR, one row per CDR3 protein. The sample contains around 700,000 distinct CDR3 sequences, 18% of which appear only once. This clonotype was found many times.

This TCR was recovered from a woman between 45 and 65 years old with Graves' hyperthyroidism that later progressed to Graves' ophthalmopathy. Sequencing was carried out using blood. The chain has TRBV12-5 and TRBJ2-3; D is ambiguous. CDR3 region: CASGLWLFSTDTQYF. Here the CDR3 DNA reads TGTGCTAGTGGTTTGTGGCTATTTAGCACAGATACGCAGTATTTT.